This T cell receptor (beta chain) was sequenced for a study of cytotoxic CD8 clonotypes in ibrutinib-treated CLL. Study at large: Responses: 24 partial, 2 complete; after median about 68 months, around 15 stayed remitted, about twelve progressed. Once treatment had gone on for a median of around eleven months, range 6 to 36, response samples were drawn. Findings of the study overall: Rising at ibrutinib response, clonality subsequently fell back toward baseline at progression.

The data were produced by immunoSEQ multiplex PCR, yet TCRdb's version contains in-frame clones alone and is incomplete. The data contain more than 150,000 clones, 72% of them singletons. About this clone itself: Its antigen is not identified.

J lost 5 bases, V lost 0 bases, and 4 bases had no gene match. Germline assignment: CDR1 LGHNA and CDR2 YNFKEQ. The CDR3 covers 16 residues. The receptor comes from a human donor with chronic lymphocytic leukemia. This sample comprised PBMCs, obtained after 24 months of ibrutinib treatment. This chain joins TRBV4-2 and TRBJ2-3; 11 bases align to TRBD2. The CDR3 DNA is TGTGCCAGCAGCCAAGAGATAGCGGGAGGGCAAGATACGCAGTATTTT. Its protein product is CASSQEIAGGQDTQYF.